This T cell receptor (beta chain) was sequenced in a study of blood T cell repertoires in COVID-19. Sequencing was performed with immunoSEQ multiplex PCR; in TCRdb, only in-frame clones are kept and a portion is missing. The sample lists 350,000 or so clones; roughly 87% were seen once. CDR1 is MRHNA, CDR2 SNTAGT, per germline. V was pared by 0 bases and J by 7 bases, with 5 bases of the junction left unmatched. This CDR3 contains 16 residues. This sequence was found in a woman under 40 who had recovered from COVID-19. The chain uses TRBV6-4 and TRBJ2-2, with TRBD2 matching over 10 bases. Sequenced sample: PBMCs or T cells enriched from blood (not recorded which). CDR3 sequence: CASSDSSSGGNGELFF. CDR3 coding DNA: TGTGCCAGCAGTGACTCGTCTAGCGGGGGAAACGGGGAGCTGTTTTTT.